This T cell receptor beta chain was captured by sequencing in a study of cytotoxic CD8 clonotypes in ibrutinib-treated CLL. TCR beta libraries used 1.5 to 2.5 micrograms of genomic DNA from cryopreserved PBMCs. Profiling relied on immunoSEQ multiplex PCR, and the TCRdb table lists in-frame clones only, not all of them. The data contain around 310,000 clones, just under 80% of them singletons. Trimming cost V 11 bases and J 2 bases, with 10 bases left between them. The germline V gene has CDR1 MNHEY and CDR2 SVGAGI. CDR3 length: 11 residues. The receptor was derived from a human donor with chronic lymphocytic leukemia. V usage is TRBV6-5 and J usage is TRBJ2-7; D is undetermined. The material was PBMCs, obtained before ibrutinib treatment. In DNA form, the CDR3 reads TGTGCCGTAAGTAGTGCCTACGAGCAGTACTTC. This sequence encodes CAVSSAYEQYF.